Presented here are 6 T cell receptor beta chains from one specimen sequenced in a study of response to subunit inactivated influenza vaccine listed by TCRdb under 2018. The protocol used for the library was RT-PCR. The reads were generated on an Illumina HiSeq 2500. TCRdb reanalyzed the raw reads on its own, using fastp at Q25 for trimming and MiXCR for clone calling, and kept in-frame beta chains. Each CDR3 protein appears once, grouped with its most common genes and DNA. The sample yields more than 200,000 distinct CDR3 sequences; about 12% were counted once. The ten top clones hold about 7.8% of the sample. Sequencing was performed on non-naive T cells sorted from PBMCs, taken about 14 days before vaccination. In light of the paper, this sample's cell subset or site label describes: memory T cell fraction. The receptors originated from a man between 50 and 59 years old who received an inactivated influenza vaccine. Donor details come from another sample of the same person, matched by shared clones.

CDR3 in DNA: TGTGCCAGCAGTTACTCATGGGGGGTGGATGAAAAACTGTTTTTT. Residues: CASSYSWGVDEKLFF. The chain recombines TRBV6-5 with TRBJ1-4; D might be TRBD1 (5 bases). The CDR3 runs to 15 residues. V was shortened by 0 bases and J by 6 bases, with 11 bases between the two germline ends. Germline CDR1 MNHEY, CDR2 SVGAGI.

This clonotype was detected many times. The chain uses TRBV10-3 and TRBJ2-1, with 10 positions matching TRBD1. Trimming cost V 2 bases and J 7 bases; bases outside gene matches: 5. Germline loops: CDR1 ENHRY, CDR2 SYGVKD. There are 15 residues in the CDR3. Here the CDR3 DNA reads TGTGCCATCAGTGAGGACAGGGGGCTTGGGAATGAGCAGTTCTTC. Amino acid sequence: CAISEDRGLGNEQFF.

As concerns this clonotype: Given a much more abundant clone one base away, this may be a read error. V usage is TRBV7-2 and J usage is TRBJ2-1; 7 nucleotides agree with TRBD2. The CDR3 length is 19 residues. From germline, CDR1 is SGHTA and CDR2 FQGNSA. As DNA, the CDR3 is TGTGCCAGCAGCTTAGCTGGCGGGGGACGAGCAGGCTCCTACAATGAGCAGTTATTC. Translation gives CASSLAGGGRAGSYNEQLF.

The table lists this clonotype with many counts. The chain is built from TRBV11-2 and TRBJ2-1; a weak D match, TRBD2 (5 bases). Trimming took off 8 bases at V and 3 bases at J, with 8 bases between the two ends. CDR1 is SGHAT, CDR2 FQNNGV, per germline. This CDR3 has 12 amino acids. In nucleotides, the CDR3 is TGTGCCAGCGTCGCGGGCTACAATGAGCAGTTCTTC. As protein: CASVAGYNEQFF.

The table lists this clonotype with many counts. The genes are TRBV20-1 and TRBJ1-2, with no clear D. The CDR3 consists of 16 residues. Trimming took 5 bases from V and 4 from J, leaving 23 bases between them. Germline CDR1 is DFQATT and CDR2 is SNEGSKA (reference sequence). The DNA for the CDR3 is TGCAGTGCTCCCAGTTCGGGTCGTCAGCGCGGCTATGGCTACACCTTC. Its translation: CSAPSSGRQRGYGYTF.

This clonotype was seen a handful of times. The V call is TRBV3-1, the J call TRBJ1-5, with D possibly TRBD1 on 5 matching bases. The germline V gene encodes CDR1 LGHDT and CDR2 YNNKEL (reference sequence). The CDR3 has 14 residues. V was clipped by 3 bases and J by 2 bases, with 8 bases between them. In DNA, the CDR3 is TGTGCCAGCAGCCACGGGACGGGCAATCAGCCCCAGCATTTT. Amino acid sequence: CASSHGTGNQPQHF.